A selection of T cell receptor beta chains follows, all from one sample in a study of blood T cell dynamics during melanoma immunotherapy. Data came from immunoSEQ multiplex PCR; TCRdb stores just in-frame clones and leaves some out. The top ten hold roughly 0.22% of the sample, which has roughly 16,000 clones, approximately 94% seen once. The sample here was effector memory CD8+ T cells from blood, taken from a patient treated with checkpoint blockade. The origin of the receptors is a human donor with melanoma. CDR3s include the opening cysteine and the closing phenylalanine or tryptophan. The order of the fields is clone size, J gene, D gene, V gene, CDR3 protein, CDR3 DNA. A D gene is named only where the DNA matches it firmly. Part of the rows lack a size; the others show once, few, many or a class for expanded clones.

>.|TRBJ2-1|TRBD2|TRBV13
CASSVLADLYNEQFF
TGTGCCAGCAGTGTACTAGCGGATCTATACAATGAGCAGTTCTTC
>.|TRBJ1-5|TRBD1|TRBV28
CASFPTGQKEGGNQPQHF
TGTGCCAGCTTCCCGACGGGACAGAAGGAGGGGGGCAATCAGCCCCAGCATTTT
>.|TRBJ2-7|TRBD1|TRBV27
CASSLGQGAGEQYF
TGTGCCAGCAGTTTAGGGCAGGGGGCGGGCGAGCAGTACTTC
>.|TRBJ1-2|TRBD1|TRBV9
CASRSRDRGGYGYTF
TGTGCCAGTAGAAGTCGGGACAGGGGTGGCTATGGCTACACCTTC
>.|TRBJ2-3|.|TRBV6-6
CASSYLVDTQYF
TGTGCCAGCAGTTACTTGGTGGATACGCAGTATTTT
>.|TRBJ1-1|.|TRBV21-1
CASSKKGRENTEAFF
TGTGCCAGCAGCAAAAAAGGCAGGGAGAACACTGAAGCTTTCTTT
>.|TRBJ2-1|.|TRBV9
CASSGGNEQFF
TGTGCCAGCAGCGGTGGCAATGAGCAGTTCTTC
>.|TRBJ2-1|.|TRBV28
CASSLVSGEQFF
TGTGCCAGCAGTTTAGTATCCGGTGAGCAGTTCTTC
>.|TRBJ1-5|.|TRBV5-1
CASSISAYSNQPQHF
TGCGCCAGCAGCATCTCAGCATATAGCAATCAGCCCCAGCATTTT
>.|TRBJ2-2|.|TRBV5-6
CASSLGGTGELFF
TGTGCCAGCAGCTTGGGAGGGACCGGGGAGCTGTTTTTT
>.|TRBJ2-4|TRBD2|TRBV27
CASSSSSGRSNIQYF
TGTGCCAGCAGTTCCTCTAGCGGGAGAAGTAACATTCAGTACTTC
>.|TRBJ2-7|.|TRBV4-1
CASSQANGASYEQYF
TGCGCCAGCAGCCAAGCCAACGGGGCTTCCTACGAGCAGTACTTC
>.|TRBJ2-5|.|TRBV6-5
CASSYSGVQETQYF
TGTGCCAGCAGTTACTCTGGCGTACAAGAGACCCAGTACTTC
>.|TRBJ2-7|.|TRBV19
CASSIAAWEEGYEQYF
TGTGCCAGTAGTATCGCCGCATGGGAGGAGGGCTACGAGCAGTACTTC
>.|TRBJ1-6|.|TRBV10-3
CATSISGEYNSPLHF
TGTGCCACCTCCATATCGGGGGAATATAATTCACCCCTCCACTTT
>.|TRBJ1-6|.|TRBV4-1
CASSQDRLGSPLHF
TGCGCCAGCAGCCAAGATAGGCTGGGATCACCCCTCCACTTT
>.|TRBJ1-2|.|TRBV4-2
CASSPGGDGYTF
TGTGCCAGCAGCCCCGGCGGAGACGGCTACACCTTC
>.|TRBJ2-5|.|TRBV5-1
CASSKKDRETGGYQETQYF
TGCGCCAGCAGCAAAAAGGACAGGGAGACGGGGGGGTACCAAGAGACCCAGTACTTC
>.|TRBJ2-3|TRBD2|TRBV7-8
CASSLGGTSTDTQYF
TGTGCCAGCAGTCTCGGGGGGACTAGCACAGATACGCAGTATTTT
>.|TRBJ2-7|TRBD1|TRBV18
CASSPPGGDEQYF
TGTGCCAGCTCACCCCCAGGGGGAGACGAGCAGTACTTC
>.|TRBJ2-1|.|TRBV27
CASSNGAEIYNEQFF
TGTGCCAGCAGCAACGGGGCGGAAATCTACAATGAGCAGTTCTTC
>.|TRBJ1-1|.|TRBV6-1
CASSEAARNTEAFF
TGTGCCAGCAGTGAAGCCGCAAGGAACACTGAAGCTTTCTTT
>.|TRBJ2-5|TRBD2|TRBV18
CASSLSTSGSAETQYF
TGTGCCAGCTCACTATCGACTAGCGGGAGTGCAGAGACCCAGTACTTC
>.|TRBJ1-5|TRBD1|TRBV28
CASSRTGGGFNQPQHF
TGTGCCAGCAGTAGGACAGGGGGCGGCTTTAATCAGCCCCAGCATTTT
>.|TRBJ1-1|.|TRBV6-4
CASSDSAGTEAFF
TGTGCCAGCAGTGACTCCGCAGGCACTGAAGCTTTCTTT
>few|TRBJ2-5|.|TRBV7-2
CASSLGLVETQYF
TGTGCCAGCAGCTTAGGTTTAGTAGAGACCCAGTACTTC
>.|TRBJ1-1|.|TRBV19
CASRPRGVTEAFF
TGTGCCAGTCGACCAAGAGGGGTAACTGAAGCTTTCTTT
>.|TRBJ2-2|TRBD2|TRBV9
CASSTLAGGRTGELFF
TGTGCCAGCAGCACCCTAGCGGGAGGGCGGACCGGGGAGCTGTTTTTT
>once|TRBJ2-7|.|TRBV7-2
CASSLGPREISEQYF
TGTGCCAGCAGCTTAGGTCCCAGGGAAATAAGCGAGCAGTACTTC
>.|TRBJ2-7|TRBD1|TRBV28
CASSLTGTGNEQYF
TGTGCCAGCAGTTTAACAGGGACAGGGAACGAGCAGTACTTC
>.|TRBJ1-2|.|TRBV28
CASSPPRTETRLGYTF
TGTGCCAGCAGTCCGCCTCGGACAGAAACCCGACTTGGCTACACCTTC
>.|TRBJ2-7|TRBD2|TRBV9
CASSGTSVYEQYF
TGTGCCAGCAGCGGGACTAGCGTCTACGAGCAGTACTTC
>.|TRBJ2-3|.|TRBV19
CASSIGRADTQYF
TGTGCCAGTAGTATAGGCAGAGCAGATACGCAGTATTTT
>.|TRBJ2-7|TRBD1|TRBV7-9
CASSGIGPTGGKDEQYF
TGTGCCAGCAGCGGGATCGGCCCGACAGGGGGCAAGGACGAGCAGTACTTC
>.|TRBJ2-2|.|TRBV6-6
CASSYNSGELFF
TGTGCCAGCAGTTACAATAGCGGGGAGCTGTTTTTT
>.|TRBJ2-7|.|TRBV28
CASRSSSSYEQYF
TGTGCCAGCAGGTCCTCAAGCTCCTACGAGCAGTACTTC
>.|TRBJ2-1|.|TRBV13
CASSLSEGGNEQFF
TGTGCCAGCAGCTTATCGGAAGGGGGCAATGAGCAGTTCTTC
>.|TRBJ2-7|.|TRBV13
CASSQGPGLLDEQYF
TGTGCCAGCAGCCAGGGACCGGGGCTACTGGACGAGCAGTACTTC
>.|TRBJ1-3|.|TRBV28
CASATDSGNTIYF
TGTGCCAGCGCTACAGACTCTGGAAACACCATATATTTT
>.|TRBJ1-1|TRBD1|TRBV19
CASSDTGGAYTEAFF
TGTGCCAGTAGTGATACAGGGGGCGCGTACACTGAAGCTTTCTTT
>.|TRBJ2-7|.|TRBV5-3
CARSLAPDREAEQYF
TGTGCCAGAAGCTTGGCCCCAGACAGGGAGGCCGAGCAGTACTTC
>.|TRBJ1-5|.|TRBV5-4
CASSSGLQPQHF
TGTGCCAGCAGCTCCGGACTCCAGCCCCAGCATTTT
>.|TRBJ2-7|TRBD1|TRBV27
CASTRGTGGFYEQYF
TGTGCCAGCACCCGCGGGACAGGGGGCTTCTACGAGCAGTACTTC
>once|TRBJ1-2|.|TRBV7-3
CASSPGADYGYTF
TGTGCCAGCAGCCCAGGAGCGGACTATGGCTACACCTTC
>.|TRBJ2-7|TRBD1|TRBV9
CASSPRDSFYEQYF
TGTGCCAGCAGCCCGAGGGACAGCTTCTACGAGCAGTACTTC
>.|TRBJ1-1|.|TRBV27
CASQGYLNTEAFF
TGTGCCAGCCAGGGGTATCTGAACACTGAAGCTTTCTTT
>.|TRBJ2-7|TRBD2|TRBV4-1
CASSHRSSGRAYEQYF
TGCGCCAGCAGCCATCGTTCTAGCGGGAGGGCCTACGAGCAGTACTTC
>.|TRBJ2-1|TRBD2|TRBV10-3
CAIRELAGLNNEQFF
TGTGCCATCAGGGAACTAGCGGGACTAAACAATGAGCAGTTCTTC
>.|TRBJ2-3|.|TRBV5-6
CASSWAPGGGGDTQYF
TGTGCCAGCAGCTGGGCGCCAGGAGGGGGAGGAGATACGCAGTATTTT
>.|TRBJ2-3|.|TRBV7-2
CASSPPAWTDTQYF
TGTGCCAGCAGCCCCCCAGCGTGGACAGATACGCAGTATTTT
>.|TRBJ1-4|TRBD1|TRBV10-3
CAIRGQGVNEKLFF
TGTGCCATCAGGGGACAGGGGGTCAATGAAAAACTGTTTTTT
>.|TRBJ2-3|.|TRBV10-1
CASSGDSTDTQYF
TGCGCCAGTTCGGGAGACAGCACAGATACGCAGTATTTT
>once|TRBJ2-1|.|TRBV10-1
CASSNTGVWNEQFF
TGCGCCAGCAGTAACACAGGAGTTTGGAATGAGCAGTTCTTC